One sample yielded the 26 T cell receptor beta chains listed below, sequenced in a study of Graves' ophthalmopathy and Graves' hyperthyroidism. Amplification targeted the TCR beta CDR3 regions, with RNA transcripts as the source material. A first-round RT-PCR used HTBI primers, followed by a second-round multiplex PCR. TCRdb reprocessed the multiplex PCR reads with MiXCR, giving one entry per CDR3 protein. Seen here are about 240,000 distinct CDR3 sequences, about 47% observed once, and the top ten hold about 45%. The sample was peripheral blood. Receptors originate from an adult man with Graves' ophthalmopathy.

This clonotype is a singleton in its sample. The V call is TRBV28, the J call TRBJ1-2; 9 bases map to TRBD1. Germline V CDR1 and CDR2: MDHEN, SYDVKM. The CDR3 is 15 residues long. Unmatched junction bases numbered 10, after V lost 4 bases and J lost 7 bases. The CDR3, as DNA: TGTGCCAGCAGTTCCACACAGGGGGCGAGGAGTGGCTACACCTTC. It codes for CASSSTQGARSGYTF.

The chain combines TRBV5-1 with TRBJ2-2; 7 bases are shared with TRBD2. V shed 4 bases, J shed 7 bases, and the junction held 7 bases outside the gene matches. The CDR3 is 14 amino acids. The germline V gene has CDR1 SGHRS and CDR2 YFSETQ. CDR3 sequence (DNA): TGCGCCAGCAGCCCTGGGAGGGCCATCGGGGAGCTGTTTTTT. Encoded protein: CASSPGRAIGELFF. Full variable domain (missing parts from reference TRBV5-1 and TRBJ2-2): KAGVTQTPRYLIKTRGQQVTLSCSPISGHRSVSWYQQTPGQGLQFLFEYFSETQRNKGNFPGRFSGRQFSNSRSEMNVSTLELGDSALYLCASSPGRAIGELFFGEGSRLTVL.

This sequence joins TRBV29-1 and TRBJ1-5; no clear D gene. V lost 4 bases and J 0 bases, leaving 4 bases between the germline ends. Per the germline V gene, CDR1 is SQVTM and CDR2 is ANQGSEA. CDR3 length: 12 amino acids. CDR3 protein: CSVGDSNQPQHF. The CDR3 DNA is TGCAGCGTTGGGGATAGCAATCAGCCCCAGCATTTT.

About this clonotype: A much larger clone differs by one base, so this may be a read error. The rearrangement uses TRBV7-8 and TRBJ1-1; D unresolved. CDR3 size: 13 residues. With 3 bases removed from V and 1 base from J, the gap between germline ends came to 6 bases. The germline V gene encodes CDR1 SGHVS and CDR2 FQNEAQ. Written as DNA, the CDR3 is TGTGCCAGCAGCTTCCTCAGGAACACTGAAGCTTTCTTT. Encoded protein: CASSFLRNTEAFF.

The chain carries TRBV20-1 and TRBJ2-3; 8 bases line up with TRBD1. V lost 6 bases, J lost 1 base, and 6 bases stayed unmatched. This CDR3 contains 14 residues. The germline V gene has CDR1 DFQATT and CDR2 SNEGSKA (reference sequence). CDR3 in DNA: TGCAGTGCGCTGACAGGGGAGGGCACAGATACGCAGTATTTT. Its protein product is CSALTGEGTDTQYF.

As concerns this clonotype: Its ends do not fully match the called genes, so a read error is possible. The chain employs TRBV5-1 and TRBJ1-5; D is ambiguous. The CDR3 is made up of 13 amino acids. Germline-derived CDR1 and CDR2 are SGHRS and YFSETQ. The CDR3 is CASSEGRGQPQHF. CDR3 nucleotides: TGTGCCAGCAGCGAAGGGAGAGGTCAGCCCCAGCATTTT.

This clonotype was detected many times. DNA for the CDR3: TGTGCCAGCAGTTTGCGAGAATACGAGACCCAGTACTTC. It is translated as CASSLREYETQYF. The chain employs TRBV25-1 and TRBJ2-5, with D unresolved. V shed 5 bases and J shed 5 bases, with 12 bases lying between them. This CDR3 region has 13 residues. Germline-derived CDR1 and CDR2 are MGHDK and SYGVNS.

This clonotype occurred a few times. The CDR3 DNA reads TGTGCCAGCAGCTTGGGACACGGTCTCTACGAGCAGTACTTC. Translating gives CASSLGHGLYEQYF. The gene calls are TRBV7-9 and TRBJ2-7, with a weak D call TRBD1 (6 bases). This CDR3 spans 14 amino acids. Trimming removed 3 bases at V and 3 bases at J, with 12 bases between. CDR1 and CDR2 from the germline V gene are SEHNR and FQNEAQ (reference sequence).

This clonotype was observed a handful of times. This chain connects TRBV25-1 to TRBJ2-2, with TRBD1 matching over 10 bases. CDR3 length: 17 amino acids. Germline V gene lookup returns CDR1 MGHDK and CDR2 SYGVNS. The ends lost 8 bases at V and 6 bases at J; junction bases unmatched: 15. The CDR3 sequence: CASGDSGTGAFAGELFF. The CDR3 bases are TGTGCCAGCGGAGACTCCGGGACAGGGGCGTTTGCCGGGGAGCTGTTTTTT. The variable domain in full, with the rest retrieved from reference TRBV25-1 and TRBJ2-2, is EADIYQTPRYLVIGTGKKITLECSQTMGHDKMYWYQQDPGMELHLIHYSYGVNSTEKGDLSSESTVSRIRTEHFPLTLESARPSHTSQYLCASGDSGTGAFAGELFFGEGSRLTVL.

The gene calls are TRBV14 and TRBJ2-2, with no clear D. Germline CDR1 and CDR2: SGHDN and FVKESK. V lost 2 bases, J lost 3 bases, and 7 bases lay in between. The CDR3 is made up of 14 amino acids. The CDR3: CASSQYKDTGELFF. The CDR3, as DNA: TGTGCCAGCAGCCAATATAAGGACACCGGGGAGCTGTTTTTT. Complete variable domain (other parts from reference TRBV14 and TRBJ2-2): EAGVTQFPSHSVIEKGQTVTLRCDPISGHDNLYWYRRVMGKEIKFLLHFVKESKQDESGMPNNRFLAERTGGTYSTLKVQPAELEDSGVYFCASSQYKDTGELFFGEGSRLTVL.

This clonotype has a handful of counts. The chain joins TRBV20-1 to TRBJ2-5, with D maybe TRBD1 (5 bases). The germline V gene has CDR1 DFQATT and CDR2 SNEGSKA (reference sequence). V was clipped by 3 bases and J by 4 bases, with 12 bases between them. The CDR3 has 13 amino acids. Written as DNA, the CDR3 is TGCAGTGCTAGGCAGGGAAGAGGAGAGACCCAGTACTTC. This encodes CSARQGRGETQYF.

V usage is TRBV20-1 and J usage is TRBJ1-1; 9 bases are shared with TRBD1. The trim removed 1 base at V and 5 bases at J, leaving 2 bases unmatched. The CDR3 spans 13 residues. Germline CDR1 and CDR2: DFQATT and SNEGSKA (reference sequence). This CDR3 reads CSARAQGATEAFF. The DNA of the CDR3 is TGCAGTGCTAGAGCACAGGGGGCGACTGAAGCTTTCTTT.

This CDR3 reads CASQLRGTEAFF. The CDR3 bases are TGTGCCAGCCAATTGAGGGGCACTGAAGCTTTCTTT. J is TRBJ1-1 and V is TRBV2; D is possibly TRBD1 (5 bases). With 8 bases removed from V and 4 bases from J, the gap between germline ends came to 11 bases. Germline V CDR1 and CDR2: SNHLY, FYNNEI. CDR3 length equals 12 residues.

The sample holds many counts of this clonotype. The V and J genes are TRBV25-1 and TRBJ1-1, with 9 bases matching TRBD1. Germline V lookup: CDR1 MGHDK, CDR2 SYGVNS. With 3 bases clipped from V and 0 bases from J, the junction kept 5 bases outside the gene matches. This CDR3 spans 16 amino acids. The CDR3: CASSDLGQGMNTEAFF. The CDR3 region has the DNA TGTGCCAGCAGTGACCTAGGACAGGGGATGAACACTGAAGCTTTCTTT.

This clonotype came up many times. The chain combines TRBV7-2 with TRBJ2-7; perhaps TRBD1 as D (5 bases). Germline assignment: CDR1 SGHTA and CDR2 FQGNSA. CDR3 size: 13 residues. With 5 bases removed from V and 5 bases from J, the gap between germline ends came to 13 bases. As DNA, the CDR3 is TGTGCCAGCAGCCGAAGGGTCAGGGACGAGCAGTACTTC. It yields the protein CASSRRVRDEQYF.

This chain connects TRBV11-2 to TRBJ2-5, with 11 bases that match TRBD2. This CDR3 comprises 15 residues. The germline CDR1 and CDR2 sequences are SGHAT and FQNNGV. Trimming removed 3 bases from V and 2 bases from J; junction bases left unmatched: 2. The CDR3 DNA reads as TGTGCCAGCAGCTTTGCTAGCGGGGGGCAAGAGACCCAGTACTTC. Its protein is CASSFASGGQETQYF.

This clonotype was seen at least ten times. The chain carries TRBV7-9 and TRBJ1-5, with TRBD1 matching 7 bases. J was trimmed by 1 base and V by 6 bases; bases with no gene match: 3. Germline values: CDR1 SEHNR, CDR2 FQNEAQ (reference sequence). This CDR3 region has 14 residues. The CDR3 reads CASSVQGSNQPQHF. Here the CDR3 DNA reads TGTGCCAGCAGTGTACAGGGGAGCAATCAGCCCCAGCATTTT. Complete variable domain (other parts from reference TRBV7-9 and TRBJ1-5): DTGVSQNPRHKITKRGQNVTFRCDPISEHNRLYWYRQTLGQGPEFLTYFQNEAQLEKSRLLSDRFSAERPKGSFSTLEIQRTEQGDSAMYLCASSVQGSNQPQHFGDGTRLSIL.

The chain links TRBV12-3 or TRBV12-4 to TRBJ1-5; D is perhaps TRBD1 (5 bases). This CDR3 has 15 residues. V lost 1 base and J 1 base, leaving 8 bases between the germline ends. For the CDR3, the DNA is TGTGCCAGCAGTTTAGGGGGCTGGAGCAATCAGCCCCAGCATTTT. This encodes CASSLGGWSNQPQHF.

CDR3 sequence: CASSARDGRNTIYF. The CDR3 coding sequence is TGTGCCAGCAGCGCCCGGGACGGACGAAACACCATATATTTT. The gene calls are TRBV9 and TRBJ1-3, with a tentative D call TRBD1 (5 bases). Trimming took off 3 bases at V and 5 bases at J, with 12 bases between the two ends. Germline assignment: CDR1 SGDLS and CDR2 YYNGEE. The CDR3 is 14 residues long.

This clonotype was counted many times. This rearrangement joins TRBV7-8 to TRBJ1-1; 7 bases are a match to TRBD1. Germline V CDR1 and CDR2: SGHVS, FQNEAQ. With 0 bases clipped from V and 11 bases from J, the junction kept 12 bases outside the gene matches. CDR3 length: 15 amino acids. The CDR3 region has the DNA TGTGCCAGCAGCTTAGCGCCGCGACAGGGAAAGGAGGCTTTCTTT. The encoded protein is CASSLAPRQGKEAFF. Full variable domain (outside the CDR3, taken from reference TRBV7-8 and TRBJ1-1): GAGVSQSPRYKVAKRGQDVALRCDPISGHVSLFWYQQALGQGPEFLTYFQNEAQLDKSGLPSDRFFAERPEGSVSTLKIQRTQQEDSAVYLCASSLAPRQGKEAFFGQGTRLTVV.

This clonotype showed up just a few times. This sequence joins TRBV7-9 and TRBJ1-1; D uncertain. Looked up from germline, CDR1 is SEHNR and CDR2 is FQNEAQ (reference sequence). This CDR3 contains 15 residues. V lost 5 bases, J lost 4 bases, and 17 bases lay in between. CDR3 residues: CASSAAGSLITEAFF. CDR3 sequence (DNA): TGTGCCAGCAGCGCAGCCGGTTCTCTTATCACTGAAGCTTTCTTT.

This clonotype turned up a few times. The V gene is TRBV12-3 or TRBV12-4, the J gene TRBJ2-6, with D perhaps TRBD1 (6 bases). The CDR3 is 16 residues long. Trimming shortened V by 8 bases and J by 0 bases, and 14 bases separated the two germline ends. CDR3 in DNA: TGTGCCAGCCGCCTTGGACAGAACTCTGGGGCCAACGTCCTGACTTTC. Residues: CASRLGQNSGANVLTF.

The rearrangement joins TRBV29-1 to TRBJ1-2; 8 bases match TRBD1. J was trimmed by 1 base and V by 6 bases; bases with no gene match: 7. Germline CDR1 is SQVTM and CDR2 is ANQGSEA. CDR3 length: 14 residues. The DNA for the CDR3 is TGCAGCGTGGCGCGGACAGGGTTTAACTATGGCTACACCTTC. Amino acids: CSVARTGFNYGYTF.

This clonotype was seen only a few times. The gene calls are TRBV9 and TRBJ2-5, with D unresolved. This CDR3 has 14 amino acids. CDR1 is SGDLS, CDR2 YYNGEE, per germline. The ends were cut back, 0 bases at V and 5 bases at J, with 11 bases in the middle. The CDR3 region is CASSVDGSWETQYF. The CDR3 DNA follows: TGTGCCAGCAGCGTAGACGGTAGTTGGGAGACCCAGTACTTC.

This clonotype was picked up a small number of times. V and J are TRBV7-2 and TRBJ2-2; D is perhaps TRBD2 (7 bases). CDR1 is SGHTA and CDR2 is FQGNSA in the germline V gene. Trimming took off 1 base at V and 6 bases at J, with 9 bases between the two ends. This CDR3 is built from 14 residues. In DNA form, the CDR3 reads TGTGCCAGCAGCTTAGAGGGGGGGGCCGGGGAGCTGTTTTTT. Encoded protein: CASSLEGGAGELFF.

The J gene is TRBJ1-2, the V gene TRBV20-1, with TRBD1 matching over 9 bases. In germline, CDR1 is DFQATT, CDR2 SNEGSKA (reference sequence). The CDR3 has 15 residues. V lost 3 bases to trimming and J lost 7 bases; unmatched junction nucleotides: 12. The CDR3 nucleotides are TGCAGTGCTAGGGGACAGGGAGACGCCAGTGGTGGCTACACCTTC. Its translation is CSARGQGDASGGYTF.